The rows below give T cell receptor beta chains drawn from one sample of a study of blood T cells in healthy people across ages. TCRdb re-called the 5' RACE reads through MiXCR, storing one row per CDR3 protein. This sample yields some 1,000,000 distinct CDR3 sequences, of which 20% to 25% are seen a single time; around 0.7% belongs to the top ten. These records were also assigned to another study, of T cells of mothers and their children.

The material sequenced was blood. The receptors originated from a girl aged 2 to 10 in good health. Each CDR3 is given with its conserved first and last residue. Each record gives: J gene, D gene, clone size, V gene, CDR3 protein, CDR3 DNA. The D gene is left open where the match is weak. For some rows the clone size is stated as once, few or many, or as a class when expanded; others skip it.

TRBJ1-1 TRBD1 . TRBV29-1 CSVPGTGGIGTEAFF TGCAGCGTTCCCGGGACAGGGGGTATTGGGACTGAAGCTTTCTTT
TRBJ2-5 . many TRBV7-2 CASSPGQIETQYF TGTGCCAGCAGCCCTGGACAGATTGAGACCCAGTACTTC
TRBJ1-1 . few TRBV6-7 CASSAGAFF TGTGCCAGCAGCGCGGGGGCTTTCTTT
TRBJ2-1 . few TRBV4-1 CASSQDPGVSGEQFF TGCGCCAGCAGCCAAGATCCCGGGGTATCAGGTGAGCAGTTCTTC
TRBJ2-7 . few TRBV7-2 CASSLHRAPSYEQYF TGTGCCAGCAGCTTACACAGGGCTCCTTCCTACGAGCAGTACTTC
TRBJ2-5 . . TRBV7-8 CASSLTDSPVETQYF TGTGCCAGCAGCCTTACTGACAGCCCGGTGGAGACCCAGTACTTC
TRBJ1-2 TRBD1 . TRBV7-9 CASSSAPGQGAGGYTF TGTGCCAGCAGCTCGGCCCCAGGACAGGGGGCAGGTGGCTACACCTTC
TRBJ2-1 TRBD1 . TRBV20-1 CSAREFTGGENEQFF TGCAGTGCTAGAGAATTTACAGGGGGCGAGAATGAGCAGTTCTTC
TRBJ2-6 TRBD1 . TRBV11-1 CAGSSTIGGQGIKMTGANVLTF TGTGCCGGCAGCTCCACAATCGGAGGACAGGGGATAAAAATGACTGGGGCCAACGTCCTGACTTTC
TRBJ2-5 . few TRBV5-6 CASSSGRIQETQYF TGTGCCAGCAGCTCGGGACGGATCCAAGAGACCCAGTACTTC
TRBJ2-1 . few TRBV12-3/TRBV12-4 CASSSDDLSYNEQFF TGTGCCAGCAGTTCCGACGACCTCTCCTACAATGAGCAGTTCTTC
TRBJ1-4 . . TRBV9 CASIFTPPDEKLFF TGTGCCAGCATTTTTACCCCTCCGGATGAAAAACTGTTTTTT
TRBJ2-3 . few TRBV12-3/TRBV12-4 CASSFSRGRTDTQYF TGTGCCAGCAGTTTTTCTCGGGGGCGCACAGATACGCAGTATTTT
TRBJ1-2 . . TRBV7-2 CASSFASEAATF TGTGCCAGCAGCTTTGCCTCGGAAGCGGCTACCTTC
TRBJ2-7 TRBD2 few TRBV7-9 CASSSFSGRLYEQYF TGTGCCAGCAGCTCTTTTAGCGGGAGGCTCTACGAGCAGTACTTC
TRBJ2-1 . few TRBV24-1 CAGKRSPNEQFF TGTGCCGGAAAGCGGTCCCCCAATGAGCAGTTCTTC
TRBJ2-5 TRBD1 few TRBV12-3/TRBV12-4 CASSLTGVGQETQYF TGTGCCAGCAGTTTAACAGGGGTTGGCCAAGAGACCCAGTACTTC
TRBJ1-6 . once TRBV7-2 CASSRGRVNNSPLHF TGTGCCAGCAGCCGGGGACGGGTGAATAATTCACCCCTCCACTTT
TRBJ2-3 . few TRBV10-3 CAISFQVRSTDTQYF TGTGCCATCAGCTTTCAGGTCCGGAGCACAGATACGCAGTATTTT
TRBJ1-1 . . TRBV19 CASSSFGNREAFF TGTGCCAGTAGTTCCTTCGGTAACAGGGAAGCTTTCTTT
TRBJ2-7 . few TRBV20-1 CSARGWGADHSYEQYF TGCAGTGCTAGAGGTTGGGGCGCCGACCACTCCTACGAGCAGTACTTC
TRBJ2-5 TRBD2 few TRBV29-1 CSVVKREGQETQYF TGCAGCGTTGTTAAGCGGGAGGGACAGGAGACCCAGTACTTC
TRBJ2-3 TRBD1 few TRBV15 CATSTLQGASDTQYF TGTGCCACCAGCACCTTACAGGGGGCGTCAGATACGCAGTATTTT
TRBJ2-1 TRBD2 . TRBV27 CASSFFSGEDEQFF TGTGCCAGCAGTTTCTTTAGCGGGGAAGATGAGCAGTTCTTC
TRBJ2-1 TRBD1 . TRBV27 CASSSPGQVLYEQFF TGTGCCAGCAGTTCACCGGGACAGGTACTGTATGAGCAGTTCTTC
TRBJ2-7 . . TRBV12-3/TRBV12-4 CASNAHGAGYEQYF TGTGCCAGCAATGCCCATGGGGCCGGCTACGAGCAGTACTTC
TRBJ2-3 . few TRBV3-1 CASSQVLRADTQYF TGTGCCAGCAGCCAAGTCCTACGGGCAGATACGCAGTATTTT
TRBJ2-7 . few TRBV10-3 CAISKDNYEQYF TGTGCCATCAGTAAGGACAACTACGAGCAGTACTTC
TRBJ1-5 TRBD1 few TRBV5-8 CASGDRPSQPQHF TGTGCCAGCGGGGACAGACCGAGTCAGCCCCAGCATTTT
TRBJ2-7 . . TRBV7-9 CASSSALNHEQYF TGTGCCAGCAGTTCCGCGTTAAACCACGAGCAGTACTTC
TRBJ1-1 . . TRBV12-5 CASARDGGTEAFF TGTGCTAGTGCCAGGGACGGGGGCACTGAAGCTTTCTTT
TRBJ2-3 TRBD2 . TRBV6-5 CASSSSGGLTDTQYF TGTGCCAGCAGTTCTAGCGGGGGGCTTACAGATACGCAGTATTTT
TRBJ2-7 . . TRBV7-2 CASSLGDFFGEQYF TGTGCCAGCAGCTTAGGGGACTTTTTCGGCGAGCAGTACTTC
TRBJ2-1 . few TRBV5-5 CASSLGNSQFF TGTGCCAGCAGCTTGGGGAACTCCCAGTTCTTC
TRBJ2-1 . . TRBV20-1 CSANRDADYNEQFF TGCAGTGCTAACCGGGACGCGGACTACAATGAGCAGTTCTTC
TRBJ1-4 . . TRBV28 CASKRGSNEKLFF TGTGCCAGCAAAAGAGGGTCTAATGAAAAACTGTTTTTT
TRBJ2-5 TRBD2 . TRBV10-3 CAISELAGEVGETQYF TGTGCCATCAGTGAACTAGCGGGAGAGGTTGGGGAGACCCAGTACTTC
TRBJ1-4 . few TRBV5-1 CASSSEWGNEKLFF TGCGCCAGCAGCAGCGAATGGGGGAATGAAAAACTGTTTTTT
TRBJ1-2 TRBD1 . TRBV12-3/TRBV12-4 CASSGGAETGLDGYTF TGTGCCAGCAGTGGGGGGGCGGAGACAGGGCTCGATGGCTACACCTTC
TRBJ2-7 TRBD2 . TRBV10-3 CAISDDGLAGGTSYEQYF TGTGCCATCAGTGACGACGGACTAGCGGGAGGGACTTCCTACGAGCAGTACTTC
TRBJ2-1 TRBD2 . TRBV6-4 CASSSGLDSDEQFF TGTGCCAGCAGTTCGGGACTAGACTCCGACGAGCAGTTCTTC
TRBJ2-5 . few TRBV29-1 CSVRTEIKETQYF TGCAGCGTCAGGACAGAGATAAAAGAGACCCAGTACTTC
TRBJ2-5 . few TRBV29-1 CSVPTRGDFRFF TGCAGCGTCCCCACCCGCGGGGATTTTCGGTTCTTC
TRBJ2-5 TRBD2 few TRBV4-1 CASSQVRGEAETQYF TGCGCCAGCAGCCAAGTCCGGGGGGAAGCGGAGACCCAGTACTTC
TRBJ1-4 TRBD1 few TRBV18 CASSQRGQGSEKLFF TGTGCCAGCTCCCAGCGAGGACAGGGGAGTGAAAAACTGTTTTTT
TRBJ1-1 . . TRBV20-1 CSVKTEMNTEAFF TGCAGTGTTAAGACAGAGATGAACACTGAAGCTTTCTTT
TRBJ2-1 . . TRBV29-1 CSAMDSPNEQFF TGCAGCGCTATGGACTCACCCAATGAGCAGTTCTTC
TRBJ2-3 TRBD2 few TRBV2 CASSLGLYWSTGTQYF TGTGCCAGCTCGCTGGGACTATATTGGAGCACAGGTACGCAGTATTTT
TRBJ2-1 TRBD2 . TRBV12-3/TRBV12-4 CASNGGRPNEQFF TGTGCCAGCAATGGCGGGAGACCCAATGAGCAGTTCTTC
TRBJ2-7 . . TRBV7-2 CASSLIGKRQLTYEQYF TGTGCCAGCAGCTTAATAGGGAAGCGACAGCTGACCTACGAGCAGTACTTC
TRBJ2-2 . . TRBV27 CASSLWWGLPGELFF TGTGCCAGCAGTTTATGGTGGGGCCTCCCCGGGGAGCTGTTTTTT
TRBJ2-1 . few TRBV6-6 CASIFGTLNNEQFF TGTGCCAGCATCTTTGGGACCCTGAACAATGAGCAGTTCTTC